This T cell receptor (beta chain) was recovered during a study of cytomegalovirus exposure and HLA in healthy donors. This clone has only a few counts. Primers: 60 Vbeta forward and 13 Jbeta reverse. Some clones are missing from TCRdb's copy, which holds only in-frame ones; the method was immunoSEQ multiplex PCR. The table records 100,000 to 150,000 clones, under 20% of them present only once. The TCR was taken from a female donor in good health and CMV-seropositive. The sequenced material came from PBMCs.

Written as DNA, the CDR3 is TGTGCCAGCAGTTTTAGTACGGGGGGGCAAGAGACCCAGTACTTC. Residues: CASSFSTGGQETQYF. The chain has TRBV28 and TRBJ2-5; 8 bases agree with TRBD2. The CDR3 is made up of 15 amino acids. The V gene's germline CDR1 is MDHEN and CDR2 SYDVKM. J was trimmed by 2 bases and V by 3 bases; bases with no gene match: 5.